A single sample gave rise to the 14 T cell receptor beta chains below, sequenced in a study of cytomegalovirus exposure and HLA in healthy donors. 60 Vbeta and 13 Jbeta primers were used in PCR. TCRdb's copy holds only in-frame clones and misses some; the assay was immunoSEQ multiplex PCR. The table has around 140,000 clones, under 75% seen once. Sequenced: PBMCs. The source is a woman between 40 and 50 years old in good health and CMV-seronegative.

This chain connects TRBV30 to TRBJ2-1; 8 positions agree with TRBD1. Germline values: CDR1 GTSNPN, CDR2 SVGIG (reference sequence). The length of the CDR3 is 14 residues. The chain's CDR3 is CGVTGAPRGDEQFF. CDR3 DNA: TGTGGGGTGACAGGGGCCCCAAGGGGCGATGAGCAGTTCTTC.

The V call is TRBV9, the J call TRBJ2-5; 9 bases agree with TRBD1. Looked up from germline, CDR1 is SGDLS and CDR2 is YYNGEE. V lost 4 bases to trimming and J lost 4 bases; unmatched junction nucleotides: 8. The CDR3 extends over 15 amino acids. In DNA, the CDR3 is TGTGCCAGCAGCCCCTTACCGGGACAGGGAGAGACCCAGTACTTC. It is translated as CASSPLPGQGETQYF.

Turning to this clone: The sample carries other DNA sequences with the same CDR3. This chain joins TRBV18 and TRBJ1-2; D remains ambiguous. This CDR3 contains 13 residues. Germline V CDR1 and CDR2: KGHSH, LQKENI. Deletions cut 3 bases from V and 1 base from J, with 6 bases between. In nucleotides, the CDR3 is TGTGCCAGCTCACCTGGGAGTAACTATGGCTACACCTTC. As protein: CASSPGSNYGYTF.

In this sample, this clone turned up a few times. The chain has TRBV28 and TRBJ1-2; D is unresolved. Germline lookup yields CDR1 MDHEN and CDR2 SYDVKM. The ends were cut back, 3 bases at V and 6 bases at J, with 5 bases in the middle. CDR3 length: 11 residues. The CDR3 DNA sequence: TGTGCCAGCAGTTTGCAGGATGGCTACACCTTC. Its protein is CASSLQDGYTF.

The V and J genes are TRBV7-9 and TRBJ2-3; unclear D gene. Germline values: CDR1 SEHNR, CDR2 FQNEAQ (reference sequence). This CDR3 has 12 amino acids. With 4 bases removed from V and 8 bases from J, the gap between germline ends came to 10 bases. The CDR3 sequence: CASSSDLATQYF. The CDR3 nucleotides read TGTGCCAGCAGCTCTGACTTAGCTACGCAGTATTTT.

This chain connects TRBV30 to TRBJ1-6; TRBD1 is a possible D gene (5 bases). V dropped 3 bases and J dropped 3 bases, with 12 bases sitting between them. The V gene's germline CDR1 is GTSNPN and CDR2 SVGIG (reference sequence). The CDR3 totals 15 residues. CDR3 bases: TGTGCCTGGAGGAGAGACAGCCTCTATAATTCACCCCTCCACTTT. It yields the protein CAWRRDSLYNSPLHF. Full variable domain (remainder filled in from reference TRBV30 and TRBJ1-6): SQTIHQWPATLVQPVGSPLSLECTVEGTSNPNLYWYRQAAGRGLQLLFYSVGIGQISSEVPQNLSASRPQDRQFILSSKKLLLSDSGFYLCAWRRDSLYNSPLHFGNGTRLTVT.

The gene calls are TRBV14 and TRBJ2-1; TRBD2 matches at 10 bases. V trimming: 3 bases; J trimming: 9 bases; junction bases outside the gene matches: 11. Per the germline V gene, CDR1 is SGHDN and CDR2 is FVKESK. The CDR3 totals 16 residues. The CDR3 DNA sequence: TGTGCCAGCAGCCATTTACTAGCGGGGTACCGCGGTGAGCAGTTCTTC. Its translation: CASSHLLAGYRGEQFF.

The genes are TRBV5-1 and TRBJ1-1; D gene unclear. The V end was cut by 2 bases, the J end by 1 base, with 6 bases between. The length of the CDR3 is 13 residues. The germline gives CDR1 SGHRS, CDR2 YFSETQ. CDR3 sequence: CASSFSGNTEAFF. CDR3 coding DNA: TGCGCCAGCAGCTTTTCCGGGAACACTGAAGCTTTCTTT.

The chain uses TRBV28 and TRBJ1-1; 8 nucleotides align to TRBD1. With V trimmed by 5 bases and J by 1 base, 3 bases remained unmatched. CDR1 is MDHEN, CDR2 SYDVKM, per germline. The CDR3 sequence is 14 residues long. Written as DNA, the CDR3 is TGTGCCAGCAGTGCGGACAGGGAGAACACTGAAGCTTTCTTT. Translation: CASSADRENTEAFF.

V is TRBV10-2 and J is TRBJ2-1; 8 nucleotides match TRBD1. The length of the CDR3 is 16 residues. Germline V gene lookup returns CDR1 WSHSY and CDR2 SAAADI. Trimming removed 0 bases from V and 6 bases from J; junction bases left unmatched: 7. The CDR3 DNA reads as TGCGCCAGCAGTGAGTCCACAGGGGGTCGGCGCAATGAGCAGTTCTTC. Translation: CASSESTGGRRNEQFF.

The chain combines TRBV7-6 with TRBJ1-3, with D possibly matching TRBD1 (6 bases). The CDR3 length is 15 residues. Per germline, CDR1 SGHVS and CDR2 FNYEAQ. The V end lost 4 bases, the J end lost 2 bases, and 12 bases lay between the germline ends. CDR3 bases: TGTGCCAGCAGCTCCGACAGGCGAACTGGAAACACCATATATTTT. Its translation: CASSSDRRTGNTIYF.

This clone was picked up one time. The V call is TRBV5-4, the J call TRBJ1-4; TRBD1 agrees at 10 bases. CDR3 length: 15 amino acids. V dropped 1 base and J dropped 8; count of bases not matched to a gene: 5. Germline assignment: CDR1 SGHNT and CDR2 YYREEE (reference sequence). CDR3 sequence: CASSLQGTGVEKLFF. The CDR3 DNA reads TGTGCCAGCAGCTTGCAAGGGACAGGGGTGGAAAAACTGTTTTTT. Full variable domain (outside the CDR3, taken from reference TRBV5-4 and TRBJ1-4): ETGVTQSPTHLIKTRGQQVTLRCSSQSGHNTVSWYQQALGQGPQFIFQYYREEENGRGNFPPRFSGLQFPNYSSELNVNALELDDSALYLCASSLQGTGVEKLFFGSGTQLSVL.

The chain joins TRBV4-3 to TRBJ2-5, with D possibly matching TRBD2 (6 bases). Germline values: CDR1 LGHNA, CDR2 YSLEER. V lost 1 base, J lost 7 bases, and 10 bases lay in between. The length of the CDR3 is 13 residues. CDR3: CASSQGLEGTQYF. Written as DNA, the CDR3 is TGCGCCAGCAGCCAAGGACTGGAGGGGACCCAGTACTTC.

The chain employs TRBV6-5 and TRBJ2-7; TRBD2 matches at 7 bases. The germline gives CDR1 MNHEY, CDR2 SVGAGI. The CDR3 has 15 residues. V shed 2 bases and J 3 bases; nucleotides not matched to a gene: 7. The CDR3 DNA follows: TGTGCCAGCAGTTACGGGGGGGTAGTCGGCTACGAGCAGTACTTC. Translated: CASSYGGVVGYEQYF.